The 7 T cell receptor beta chains below come from one sample, sequenced in a study of T cells in Graves' hyperthyroidism and ophthalmopathy. TCR beta CDR3 region amplification was performed from RNA transcripts. The HTBI primer set drove a first-round RT-PCR of the TCR CDR3. TCRdb fed the multiplex PCR reads into MiXCR, producing one record per CDR3 protein. This table holds some 620,000 distinct CDR3 sequences, under 20% found once. The sample consisted of blood. The receptor set was obtained from a woman in her thirties with Graves' hyperthyroidism.

This clonotype was observed a few times. The chain combines TRBV9 with TRBJ2-7, with TRBD1 identical over 8 bases. J gave up 1 base and V 4 bases, and 7 bases lay outside the gene matches. CDR3 length: 15 residues. Germline V gene lookup returns CDR1 SGDLS and CDR2 YYNGEE. CDR3 protein: CASSPDRVLSYEQYF. In nucleotides, the CDR3 is TGTGCCAGCAGCCCGGACAGGGTGCTTTCCTACGAGCAGTACTTC.

This clonotype showed up many times. The V call is TRBV11-2, the J call TRBJ2-7, with D unclear. The V and J ends lost 7 bases and 6 bases respectively, with 16 bases between them. Per the germline V gene, CDR1 is SGHAT and CDR2 is FQNNGV. CDR3 length: 13 residues. CDR3 sequence: CASTSTAWAEQYF. In DNA form, the CDR3 reads TGTGCCAGCACCTCAACCGCATGGGCCGAGCAGTACTTC.

This clonotype was seen many times. The chain combines TRBV3-1 with TRBJ2-5; tentative D call: TRBD1 (6 bases). Trimming took 4 bases from V and 2 from J, leaving 11 bases between them. This CDR3 is 14 amino acids long. Germline V CDR1 and CDR2: LGHDT, YNNKEL (reference sequence). The CDR3 protein is CASSPTTGQETQYF. The CDR3 nucleotides read TGTGCCAGCAGCCCTACAACAGGGCAAGAGACCCAGTACTTC.

In this sample, this clonotype turned up many times. The chain carries TRBV5-1 and TRBJ1-2; tentatively, D is TRBD1 (5 bases). The ends were cut back, 1 base at V and 6 bases at J, with 13 bases in the middle. CDR3 length equals 14 residues. The germline V gene encodes CDR1 SGHRS and CDR2 YFSETQ. The CDR3 sequence: CASSLFDSTHGYTF. As DNA, the CDR3 is TGCGCCAGCAGCTTGTTCGACAGTACCCATGGCTACACCTTC.

The chain employs TRBV13 and TRBJ2-7; 9 bases are a match to TRBD2. In germline, CDR1 is PRHDT, CDR2 FYEKMQ (reference sequence). The CDR3 runs 15 residues. Unmatched junction bases numbered 11, after V lost 5 bases and J lost 6 bases. CDR3 bases: TGTGCCAGCAGCCTTGGTAGCGGGAGTTATCCCGAGCAGTACTTC. Amino acids: CASSLGSGSYPEQYF.

This chain connects TRBV20-1 to TRBJ2-4; D not resolved. In germline, CDR1 is DFQATT, CDR2 SNEGSKA (reference sequence). V gave up 0 bases and J gave up 2 bases, with 11 bases separating them. This CDR3 comprises 15 residues. This CDR3 reads CSARDPKGTKNIQYF. The CDR3 bases are TGCAGTGCTAGAGATCCAAAGGGAACCAAAAACATTCAGTACTTC.

This chain uses TRBV6-2 or TRBV6-3 with TRBJ2-1; tentative D call: TRBD2 (6 bases). V shed 1 base and J shed 4 bases, with 17 bases lying between them. There are 17 residues in the CDR3. The V gene's germline CDR1 is MNHEY and CDR2 SVGEGT. The CDR3 region is CASSYWDSLDKYNEQFF. The DNA of the CDR3 is TGTGCCAGCAGTTACTGGGACTCCCTCGATAAGTACAATGAGCAGTTCTTC.